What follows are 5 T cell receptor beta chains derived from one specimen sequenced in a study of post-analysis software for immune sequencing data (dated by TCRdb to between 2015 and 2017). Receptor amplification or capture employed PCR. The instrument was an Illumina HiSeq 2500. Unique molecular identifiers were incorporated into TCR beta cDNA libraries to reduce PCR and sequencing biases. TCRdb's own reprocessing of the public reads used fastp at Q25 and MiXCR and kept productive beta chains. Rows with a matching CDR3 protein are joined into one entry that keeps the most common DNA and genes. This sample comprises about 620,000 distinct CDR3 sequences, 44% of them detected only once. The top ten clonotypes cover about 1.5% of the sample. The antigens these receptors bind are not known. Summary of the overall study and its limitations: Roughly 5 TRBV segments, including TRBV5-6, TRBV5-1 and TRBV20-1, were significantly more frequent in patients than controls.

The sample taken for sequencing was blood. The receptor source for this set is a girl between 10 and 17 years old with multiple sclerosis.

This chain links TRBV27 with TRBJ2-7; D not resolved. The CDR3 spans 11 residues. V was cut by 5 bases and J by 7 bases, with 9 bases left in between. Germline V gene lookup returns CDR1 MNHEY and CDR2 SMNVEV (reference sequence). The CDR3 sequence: CASSKFGEQYF. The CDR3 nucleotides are TGTGCCAGCAGTAAGTTCGGGGAGCAGTACTTC.

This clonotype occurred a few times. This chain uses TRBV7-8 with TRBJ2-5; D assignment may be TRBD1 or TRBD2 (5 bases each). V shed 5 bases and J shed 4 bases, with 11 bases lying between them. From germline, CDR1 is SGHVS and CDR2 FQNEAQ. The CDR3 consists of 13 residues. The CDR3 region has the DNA TGTGCCAGCAGCGAGGGACCCGCAGAGACCCAGTACTTC. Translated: CASSEGPAETQYF.

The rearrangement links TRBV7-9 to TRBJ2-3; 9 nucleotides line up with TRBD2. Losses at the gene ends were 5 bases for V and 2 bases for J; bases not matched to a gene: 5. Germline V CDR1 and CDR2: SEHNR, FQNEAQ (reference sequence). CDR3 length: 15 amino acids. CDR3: CASSTTSGPTDTQYF. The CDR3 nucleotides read TGTGCCAGCAGCACCACTAGCGGGCCCACAGATACGCAGTATTTT.

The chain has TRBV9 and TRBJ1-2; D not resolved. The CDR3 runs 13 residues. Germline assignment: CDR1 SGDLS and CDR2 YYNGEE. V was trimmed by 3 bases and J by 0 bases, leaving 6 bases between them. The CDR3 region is CASSAVANYGYTF. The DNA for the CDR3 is TGTGCCAGCAGCGCAGTAGCTAACTATGGCTACACCTTC.

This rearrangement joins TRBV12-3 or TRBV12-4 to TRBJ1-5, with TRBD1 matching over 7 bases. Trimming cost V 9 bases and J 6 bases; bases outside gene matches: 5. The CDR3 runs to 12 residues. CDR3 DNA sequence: TGTGCCAGTAGACAGGGCAGTCAGCCCCAGCATTTT. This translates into CASRQGSQPQHF.